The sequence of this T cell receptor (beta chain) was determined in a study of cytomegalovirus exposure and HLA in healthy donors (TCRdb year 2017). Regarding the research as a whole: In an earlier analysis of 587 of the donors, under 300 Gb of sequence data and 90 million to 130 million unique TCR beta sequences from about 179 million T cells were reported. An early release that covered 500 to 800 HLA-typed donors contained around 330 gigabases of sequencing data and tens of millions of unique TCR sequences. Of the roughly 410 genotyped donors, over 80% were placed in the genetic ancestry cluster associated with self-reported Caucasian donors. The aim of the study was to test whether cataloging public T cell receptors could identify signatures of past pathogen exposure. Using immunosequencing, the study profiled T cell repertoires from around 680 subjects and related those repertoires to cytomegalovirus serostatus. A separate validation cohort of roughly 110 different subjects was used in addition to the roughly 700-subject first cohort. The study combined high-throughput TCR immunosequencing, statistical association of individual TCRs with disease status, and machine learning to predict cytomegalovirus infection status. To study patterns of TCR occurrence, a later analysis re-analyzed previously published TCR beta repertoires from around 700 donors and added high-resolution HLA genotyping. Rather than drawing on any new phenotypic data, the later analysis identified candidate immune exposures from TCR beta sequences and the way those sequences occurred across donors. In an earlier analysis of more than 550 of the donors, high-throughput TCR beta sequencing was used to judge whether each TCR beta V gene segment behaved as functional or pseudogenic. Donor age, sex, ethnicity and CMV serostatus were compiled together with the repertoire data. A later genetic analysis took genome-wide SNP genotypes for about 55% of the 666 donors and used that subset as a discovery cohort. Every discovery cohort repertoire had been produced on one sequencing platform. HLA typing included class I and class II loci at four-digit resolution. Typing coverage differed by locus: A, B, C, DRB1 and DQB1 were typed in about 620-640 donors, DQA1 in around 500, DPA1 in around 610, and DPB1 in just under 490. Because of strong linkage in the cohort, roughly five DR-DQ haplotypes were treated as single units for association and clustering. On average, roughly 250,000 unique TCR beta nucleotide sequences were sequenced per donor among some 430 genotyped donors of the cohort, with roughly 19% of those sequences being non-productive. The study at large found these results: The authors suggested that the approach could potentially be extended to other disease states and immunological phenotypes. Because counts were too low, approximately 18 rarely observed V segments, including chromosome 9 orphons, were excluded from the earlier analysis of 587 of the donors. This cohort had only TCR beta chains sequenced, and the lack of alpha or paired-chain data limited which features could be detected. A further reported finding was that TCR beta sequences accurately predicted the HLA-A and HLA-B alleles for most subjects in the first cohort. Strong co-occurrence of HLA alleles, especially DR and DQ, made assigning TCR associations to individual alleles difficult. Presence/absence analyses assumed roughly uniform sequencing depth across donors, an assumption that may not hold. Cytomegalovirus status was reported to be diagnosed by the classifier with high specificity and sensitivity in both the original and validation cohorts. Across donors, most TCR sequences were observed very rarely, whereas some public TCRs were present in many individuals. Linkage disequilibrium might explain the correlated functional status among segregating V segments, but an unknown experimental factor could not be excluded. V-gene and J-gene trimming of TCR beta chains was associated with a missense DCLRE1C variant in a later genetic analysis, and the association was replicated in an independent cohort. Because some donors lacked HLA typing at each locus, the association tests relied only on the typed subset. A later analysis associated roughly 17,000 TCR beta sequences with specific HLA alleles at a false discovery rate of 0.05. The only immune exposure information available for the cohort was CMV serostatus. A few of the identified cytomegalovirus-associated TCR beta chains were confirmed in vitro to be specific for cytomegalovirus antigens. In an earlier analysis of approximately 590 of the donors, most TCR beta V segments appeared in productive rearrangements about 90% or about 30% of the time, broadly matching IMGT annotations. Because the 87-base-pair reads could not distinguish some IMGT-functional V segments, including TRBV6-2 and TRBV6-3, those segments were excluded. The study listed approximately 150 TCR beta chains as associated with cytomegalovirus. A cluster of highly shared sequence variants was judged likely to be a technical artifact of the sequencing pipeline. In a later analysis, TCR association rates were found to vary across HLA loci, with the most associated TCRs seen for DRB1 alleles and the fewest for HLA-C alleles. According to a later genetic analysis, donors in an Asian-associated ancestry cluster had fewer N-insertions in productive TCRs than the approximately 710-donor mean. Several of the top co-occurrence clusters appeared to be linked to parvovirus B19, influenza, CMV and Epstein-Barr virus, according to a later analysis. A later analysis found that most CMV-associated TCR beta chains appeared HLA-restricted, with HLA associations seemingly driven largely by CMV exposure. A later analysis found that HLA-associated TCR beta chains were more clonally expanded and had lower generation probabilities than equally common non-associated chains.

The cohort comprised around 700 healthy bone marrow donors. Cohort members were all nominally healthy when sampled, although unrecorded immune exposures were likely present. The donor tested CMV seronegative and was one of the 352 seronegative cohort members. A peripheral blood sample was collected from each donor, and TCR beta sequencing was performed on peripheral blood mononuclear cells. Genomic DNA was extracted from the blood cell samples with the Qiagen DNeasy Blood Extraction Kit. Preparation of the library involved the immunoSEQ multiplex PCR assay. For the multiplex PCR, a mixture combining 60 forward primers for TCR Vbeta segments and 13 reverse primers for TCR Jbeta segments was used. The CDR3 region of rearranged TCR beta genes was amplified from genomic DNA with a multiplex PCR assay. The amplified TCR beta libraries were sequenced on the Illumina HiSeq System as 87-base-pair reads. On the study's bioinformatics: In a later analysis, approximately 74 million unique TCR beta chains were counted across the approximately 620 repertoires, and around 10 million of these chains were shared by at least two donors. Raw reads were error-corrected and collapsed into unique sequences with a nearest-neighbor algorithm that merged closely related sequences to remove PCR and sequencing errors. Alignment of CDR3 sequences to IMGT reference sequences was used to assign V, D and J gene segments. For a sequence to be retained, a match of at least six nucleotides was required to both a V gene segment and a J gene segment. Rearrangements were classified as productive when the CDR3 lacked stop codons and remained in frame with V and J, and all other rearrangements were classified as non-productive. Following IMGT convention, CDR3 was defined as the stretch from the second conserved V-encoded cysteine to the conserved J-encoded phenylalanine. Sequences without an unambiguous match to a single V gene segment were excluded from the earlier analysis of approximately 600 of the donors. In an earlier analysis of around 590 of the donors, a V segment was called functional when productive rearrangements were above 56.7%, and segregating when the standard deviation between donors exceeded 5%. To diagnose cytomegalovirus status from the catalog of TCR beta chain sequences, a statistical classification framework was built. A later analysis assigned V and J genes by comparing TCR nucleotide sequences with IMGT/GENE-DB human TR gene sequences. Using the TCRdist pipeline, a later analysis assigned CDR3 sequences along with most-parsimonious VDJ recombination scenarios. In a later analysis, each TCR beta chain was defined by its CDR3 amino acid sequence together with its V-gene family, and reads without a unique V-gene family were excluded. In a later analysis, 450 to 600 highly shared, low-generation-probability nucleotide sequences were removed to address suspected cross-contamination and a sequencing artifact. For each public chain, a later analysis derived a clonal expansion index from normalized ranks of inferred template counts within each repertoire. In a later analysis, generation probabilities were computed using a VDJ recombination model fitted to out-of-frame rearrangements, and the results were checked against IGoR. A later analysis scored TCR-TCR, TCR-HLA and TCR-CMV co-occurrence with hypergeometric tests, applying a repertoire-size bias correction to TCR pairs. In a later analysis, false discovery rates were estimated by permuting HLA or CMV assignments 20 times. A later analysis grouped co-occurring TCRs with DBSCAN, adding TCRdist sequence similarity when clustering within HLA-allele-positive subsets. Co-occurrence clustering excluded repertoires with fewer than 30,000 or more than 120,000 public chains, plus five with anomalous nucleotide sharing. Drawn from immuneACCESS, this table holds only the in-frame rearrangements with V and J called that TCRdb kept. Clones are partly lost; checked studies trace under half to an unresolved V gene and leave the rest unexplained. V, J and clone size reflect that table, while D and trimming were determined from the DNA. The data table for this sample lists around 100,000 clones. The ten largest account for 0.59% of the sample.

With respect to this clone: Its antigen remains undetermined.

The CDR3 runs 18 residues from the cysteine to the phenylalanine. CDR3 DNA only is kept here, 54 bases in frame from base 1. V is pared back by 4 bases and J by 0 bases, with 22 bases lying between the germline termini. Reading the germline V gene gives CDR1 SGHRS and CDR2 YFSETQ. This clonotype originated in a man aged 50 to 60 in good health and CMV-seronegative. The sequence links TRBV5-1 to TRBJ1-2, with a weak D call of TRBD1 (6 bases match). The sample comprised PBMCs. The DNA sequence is TGCGCCAGCAGCCCTACACTGCAGACAGGCACTTCTAACTATGGCTACACCTTC. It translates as CASSPTLQTGTSNYGYTF. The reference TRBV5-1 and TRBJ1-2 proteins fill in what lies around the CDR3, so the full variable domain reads KAGVTQTPRYLIKTRGQQVTLSCSPISGHRSVSWYQQTPGQGLQFLFEYFSETQRNKGNFPGRFSGRQFSNSRSEMNVSTLELGDSALYLCASSPTLQTGTSNYGYTFGSGTRLTVV.